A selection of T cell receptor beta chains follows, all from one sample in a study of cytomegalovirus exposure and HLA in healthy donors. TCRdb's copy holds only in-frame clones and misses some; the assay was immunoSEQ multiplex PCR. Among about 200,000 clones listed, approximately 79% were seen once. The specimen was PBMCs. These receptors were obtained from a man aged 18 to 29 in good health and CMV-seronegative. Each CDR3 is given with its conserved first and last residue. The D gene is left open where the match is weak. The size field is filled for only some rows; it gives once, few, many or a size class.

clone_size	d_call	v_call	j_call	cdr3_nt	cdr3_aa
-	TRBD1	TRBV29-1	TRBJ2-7	TGCAGCGTCCGGACCGGGACAGGGAGCTACGAGCAGTACTTC	CSVRTGTGSYEQYF
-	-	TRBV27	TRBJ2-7	TGTGCCAGCAGTCTCGAACACAGGGCGAGGGCCTACGAGCAGTACTTC	CASSLEHRARAYEQYF
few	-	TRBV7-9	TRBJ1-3	TGTGCCACCCAGGACACCATATATTTT	CATQDTIYF
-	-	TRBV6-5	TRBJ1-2	TGTGCCAGCGGTCGGCAGGGGTTAGAGGGCTACACCTTC	CASGRQGLEGYTF
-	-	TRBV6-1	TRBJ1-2	TGTGCCAGCAGCCCGAGCGGAGGTGACGTGTATGGCTACACCTTC	CASSPSGGDVYGYTF
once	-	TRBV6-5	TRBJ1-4	TGTGCCAGCAGGACCGGACCCCCGGGGAAAAAACTGTTTTTT	CASRTGPPGKKLFF
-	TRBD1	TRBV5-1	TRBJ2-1	TGCGCCACCAGCCGGGACAGCGACTACAATGAGCAGTTCTTC	CATSRDSDYNEQFF
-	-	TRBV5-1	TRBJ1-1	TGCGCCAGCAGCTTGGGGCCAGGGGCGAACACTGAAGCTTTCTTT	CASSLGPGANTEAFF
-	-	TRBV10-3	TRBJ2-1	TGTGCCATCATGCGGGACAGCTCCTACAATGAGCAGTTCTTC	CAIMRDSSYNEQFF
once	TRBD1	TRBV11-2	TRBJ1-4	TGTGCCAGCAGTCCGGGACAGGGCGAAAAACTGTTTTTT	CASSPGQGEKLFF
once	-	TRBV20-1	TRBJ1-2	TGCAGTGCCCCCGGGGATGGCTACACCTTC	CSAPGDGYTF
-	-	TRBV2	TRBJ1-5	TGTGCCAGCAGGGGGGGACCGCGCCATCAGCCCCAGCATTTT	CASRGGPRHQPQHF
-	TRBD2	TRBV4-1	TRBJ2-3	TGCGCCAGCAGCCAGGGCGGGGGGCTTAACACAGATACGCAGTATTTT	CASSQGGGLNTDTQYF
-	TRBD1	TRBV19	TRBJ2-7	TGTGCCAGTAGTGGGGGATCGAGGACAGGGTTCGAGCAGTACTTC	CASSGGSRTGFEQYF
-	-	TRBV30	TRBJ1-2	TGTGCCTGGAGTGGACAACAGGGATCTAACTATGGCTACACCTTC	CAWSGQQGSNYGYTF
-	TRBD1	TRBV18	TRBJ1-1	TGTGCCAGCTCACCTCTAGACAGGGCGTACACTGAAGCTTTCTTT	CASSPLDRAYTEAFF
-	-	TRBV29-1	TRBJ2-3	TGCAGCGTTGGGGACAAAACAGTTAGAAACACAGATACGCAGTATTTT	CSVGDKTVRNTDTQYF
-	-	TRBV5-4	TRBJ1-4	TGTGCCAGCAGCCCTATTTCCAAAGGGGGAGGGCCTGGAAAACTGTTTTTT	CASSPISKGGGPGKLFF
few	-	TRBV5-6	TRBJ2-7	TGTGCCAGCAGCTGGGGGGAAGCCCGGGGCGAGCAGTACTTC	CASSWGEARGEQYF
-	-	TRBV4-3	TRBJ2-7	TGCGCCAGCAGCCAAGAGATCCTAACGTACGAGCAGTACTTC	CASSQEILTYEQYF
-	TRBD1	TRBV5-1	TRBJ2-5	TGCGCCAGCAGCCCGACAGGGGCCAAAGGGCAGTACTTC	CASSPTGAKGQYF
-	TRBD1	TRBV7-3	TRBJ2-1	TGTGCCAGCAGCTTAAATCCGAGGGGGCTCGACAATGAGCAGTTCTTC	CASSLNPRGLDNEQFF
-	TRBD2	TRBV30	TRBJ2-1	TGTGCCTGGAGTGTAGGGCTAGCGGGGGTCAATGAGCAGTTCTTC	CAWSVGLAGVNEQFF
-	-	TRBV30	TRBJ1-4	TGTGCCTGGAGTGTAAGGGGCAGGGTCGATGAAAAACTGTTTTTT	CAWSVRGRVDEKLFF
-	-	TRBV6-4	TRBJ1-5	TGTGCCAGCAGTCCCTCGGGAGGGGTGGGCAATCAGCCCCAGCATTTT	CASSPSGGVGNQPQHF
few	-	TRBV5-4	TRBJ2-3	TGTGCCAGCACTCAGAAGGAGGGGCTTAGCACAGATACGCAGTATTTT	CASTQKEGLSTDTQYF
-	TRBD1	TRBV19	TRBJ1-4	TGTGCCAGTAGTATTGGACAGGTGGGCGAAAAACTGTTTTTT	CASSIGQVGEKLFF
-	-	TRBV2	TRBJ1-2	TGTGCCAGCAGTGCCTTGGGGGGGGAACATCTCGGCGGCTATGGCTACACCTTC	CASSALGGEHLGGYGYTF
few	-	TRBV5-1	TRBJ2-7	TGCGCCAGCAGCCTCCGACAGAGCTACGAGCAGTACTTC	CASSLRQSYEQYF
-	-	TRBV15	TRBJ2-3	TGTGCCACCAGCATCCCGGGAGCAGATACGCAGTATTTT	CATSIPGADTQYF
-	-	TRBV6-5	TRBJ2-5	TGTGCCAGCACCGAAGACAGAATCAAGCAGTACTTC	CASTEDRIKQYF
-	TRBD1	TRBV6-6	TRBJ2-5	TGTGCCAGCAGTGGCCCGGGACAGGAAAAAGAGACCCAGTACTTC	CASSGPGQEKETQYF
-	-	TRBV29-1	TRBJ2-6	TGCAGCGTTGAAAGCAGGGCCCCCTCTGGGGCCAACGTCCTGACTTTC	CSVESRAPSGANVLTF
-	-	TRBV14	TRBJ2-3	TGTGCCAGCAGCCAATGGGCAGGTGCTAGCACAGATACGCAGTATTTT	CASSQWAGASTDTQYF
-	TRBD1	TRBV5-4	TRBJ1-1	TGTGCCAGCAGCTTACCAGACAGGGTGAACACTGAAGCTTTCTTT	CASSLPDRVNTEAFF
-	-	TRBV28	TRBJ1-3	TGTGCCAGTGGATATAGCGGAAACACCATATATTTT	CASGYSGNTIYF
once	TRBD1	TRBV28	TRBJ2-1	TGTGCCAGCAGTCCCTCGACAGGGGTAGGTGAGCAGTTCTTC	CASSPSTGVGEQFF
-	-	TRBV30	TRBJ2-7	TGTGCCTGGACGAATTCCCCTTGGGGTAGCGAGAAGCAGTACTTC	CAWTNSPWGSEKQYF
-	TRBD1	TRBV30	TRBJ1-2	TGTGCCTGGAGTGTAACCCGGACAGGGGGATCTTATGGCTACACCTTC	CAWSVTRTGGSYGYTF
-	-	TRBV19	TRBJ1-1	TGTGCCAGTAAAGGTGAGGGGAACACTGAAGCTTTCTTT	CASKGEGNTEAFF
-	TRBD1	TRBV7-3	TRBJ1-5	TGTGCCAGCAGCCAAGTGACAGGGGCAAATCAGCCCCAGCATTTT	CASSQVTGANQPQHF
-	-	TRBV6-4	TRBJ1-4	TGTGCCAGCAGTGACGGCAGTCAGAATGAAAAACTGTTTTTT	CASSDGSQNEKLFF
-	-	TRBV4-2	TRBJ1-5	TGTGCCAGCAGCCAAGAACCGGGAGGGGGAATCGGTCGGCCCCAGCATTTT	CASSQEPGGGIGRPQHF
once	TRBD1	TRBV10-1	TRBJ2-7	TGCGCCAGCGCGACCGGGACAGGGTCGGACGAGCAGTACTTC	CASATGTGSDEQYF
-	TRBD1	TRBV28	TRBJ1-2	TGTGCCAGCAAACTTCCAGGGGGCGCGGGCTATGGCTACACCTTC	CASKLPGGAGYGYTF
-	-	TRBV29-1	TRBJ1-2	TGCAGCGTTGAAGATCGAGGGGGTAACTATGGCTACACCTTC	CSVEDRGGNYGYTF
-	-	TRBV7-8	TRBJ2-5	TGTGCCAGCAGACTCTTTATTGATCCTACAGGGCAAGAGACCCAGTACTTC	CASRLFIDPTGQETQYF
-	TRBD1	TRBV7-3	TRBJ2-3	TGTGCCAGCAGCTCCCAGGGGGACGCTGATACGCAGTATTTT	CASSSQGDADTQYF